These 24 T cell receptor beta chains originate from one sample sequenced in a study of blood T cell repertoires in COVID-19. Method: immunoSEQ multiplex PCR; TCRdb's copy keeps in-frame clones and lacks some. The sample includes about 350,000 clones, about nine tenths seen only once; the top ten take over 0.9%. The sequenced material came from PBMCs or T cells enriched from blood (not recorded which). These TCRs come from a woman aged 30 to 39 who had been exposed to COVID-19.

This rearrangement joins TRBV14 to TRBJ2-7; a weak D match, TRBD1 (6 bases). V was shortened by 4 bases and J by 0 bases, with 13 bases between the two germline ends. The germline V gene has CDR1 SGHDN and CDR2 FVKESK. The CDR3 totals 15 residues. The CDR3 DNA reads TGTGCCAGCAGCCCGGAACAGGGAAACTCCTACGAGCAGTACTTC. It translates to CASSPEQGNSYEQYF.

Concerning this clone itself: This sample also contains other DNA sequences that code for the same CDR3. This rearrangement joins TRBV7-3 to TRBJ1-1, with D uncertain. The CDR3 has 14 amino acids. Trimming took off 2 bases at V and 1 base at J, with 8 bases between the two ends. Germline V gives CDR1 SGHTA, CDR2 FQGTGA. CDR3 loop: CASSLAGGNTEAFF. In DNA, the CDR3 is TGTGCCAGCAGCTTAGCAGGAGGGAACACTGAAGCTTTCTTT. Using reference TRBV7-3 and TRBJ1-1 for the parts outside the CDR3, the full variable domain is GAGVSQTPSNKVTEKGKYVELRCDPISGHTALYWYRQSLGQGPEFLIYFQGTGAADDSGLPNDRFFAVRPEGSVSTLKIQRTERGDSAVYLCASSLAGGNTEAFFGQGTRLTVV.

This rearrangement joins TRBV28 to TRBJ2-3; D is perhaps TRBD2 (6 bases). The V and J ends lost 6 bases and 5 bases respectively, with 15 bases between them. Germline CDR1 is MDHEN and CDR2 is SYDVKM. The CDR3 contains 14 residues. The CDR3 coding sequence is TGTGCCAGCAGGACCCCCACGACTAGAGATACGCAGTATTTT. Encoded protein: CASRTPTTRDTQYF. Full variable domain (rest looked up from reference TRBV28 and TRBJ2-3): DVKVTQSSRYLVKRTGEKVFLECVQDMDHENMFWYRQDPGLGLRLIYFSYDVKMKEKGDIPEGYSVSREKKERFSLILESASTNQTSMYLCASRTPTTRDTQYFGPGTRLTVL.

V gene TRBV18 combines with J gene TRBJ1-5; maybe TRBD1 (5 bases). The CDR3 loop spans 13 amino acids. V was cut by 6 bases and J by 7 bases, with 13 bases left in between. Germline V gene sequence: CDR1 KGHSH, CDR2 LQKENI. Written as DNA, the CDR3 is TGTGCCAGCTCCCGGGGGACGGACCAGCCCCAGCATTTT. Its protein is CASSRGTDQPQHF.

The gene calls are TRBV27 and TRBJ2-3; 9 bases agree with TRBD1. The CDR3 consists of 16 residues. Germline CDR1 reads MNHEY; CDR2 reads SMNVEV (reference sequence). Germline trimming cut 2 bases from V and 6 bases from J; bases unmatched to any gene: 9. The CDR3 here is CASSLGAGTGWDTQYF. The CDR3 DNA follows: TGTGCCAGCAGTTTAGGGGCCGGGACAGGGTGGGATACGCAGTATTTT.

This chain connects TRBV28 to TRBJ1-2, with D hard to call. Trimming cost V 5 bases and J 8 bases, with 12 bases left between them. This CDR3 is built from 12 residues. The V gene's germline CDR1 is MDHEN and CDR2 SYDVKM. CDR3 sequence (DNA): TGTGCCAGCAGTGTCCTGACTGTGGGCTACACCTTC. It codes for CASSVLTVGYTF.

This clone is a singleton in its sample. The V gene is TRBV3-1 (or the pseudogene TRBV3-2), the J gene TRBJ1-2; D might be TRBD1 (6 bases). The V and J ends lost 3 bases and 8 bases respectively, with 22 bases between them. From germline, CDR1 is LGHDT and CDR2 YNNKEL (reference sequence). The CDR3 has 16 residues. CDR3: CASSQGSGGGGMGYTF. In DNA form, the CDR3 reads TGTGCCAGCAGCCAGGGCTCTGGGGGCGGCGGTATGGGCTACACCTTC.

J is TRBJ1-1 and V is TRBV3-1 (or the pseudogene TRBV3-2); TRBD1 matches 10 bases. Germline V CDR1 and CDR2: LGHDT, YNNKEL (reference sequence). The CDR3 runs to 14 residues. J lost 5 bases, V lost 4 bases, and 4 bases had no gene match. The CDR3 reads CASSRGQGGTEAFF. The CDR3 DNA reads TGTGCCAGCAGCCGCGGACAGGGGGGAACTGAAGCTTTCTTT.

The chain employs TRBV11-3 and TRBJ1-1; 7 nucleotides match TRBD1. CDR1 and CDR2 from the germline V gene are SGHNT and YENEEA. CDR3 length equals 15 residues. J was trimmed by 2 bases and V by 8 bases; bases with no gene match: 11. The CDR3, as DNA: TGTGCCAGCCACAGGGGACTCACGGGAAACACTGAAGCTTTCTTT. Translation: CASHRGLTGNTEAFF.

This clone was picked up one time. The chain couples TRBV27 to TRBJ2-3; D is uncertain. Germline loops: CDR1 MNHEY, CDR2 SMNVEV (reference sequence). Between the trimmed V and J ends, which lost 8 bases and 3 bases, there was a span of 12 bases. This CDR3 contains 13 residues. The CDR3 sequence is CASRVLGTDTQYF. The CDR3 DNA reads TGTGCCAGCCGGGTCTTAGGAACAGATACGCAGTATTTT.

The chain carries TRBV27 and TRBJ2-4; 7 bases are a match to TRBD2. V dropped 2 bases and J dropped 6; count of bases not matched to a gene: 4. Germline assignment: CDR1 MNHEY and CDR2 SMNVEV (reference sequence). The CDR3 loop spans 14 amino acids. CDR3 bases: TGTGCCAGCAGTTTAGCGGGAGACGGAAACATTCAGTACTTC. It codes for CASSLAGDGNIQYF.

V usage is TRBV6-4 and J usage is TRBJ2-1; 11 bases are shared with TRBD2. The CDR3 runs 14 residues. Trimming at V came to 5 bases and at J to 7 bases, leaving 4 bases not matched to a gene. Germline CDR1 and CDR2: MRHNA and SNTAGT. CDR3 in amino acids: CASSLAGGQNEQFF. The CDR3 DNA sequence: TGTGCCAGCAGTCTAGCGGGAGGTCAGAATGAGCAGTTCTTC.

The chain carries TRBV6-2 or TRBV6-3 and TRBJ2-1, with TRBD2 matching 10 bases. CDR3 length: 19 residues. Germline values: CDR1 MNHEY, CDR2 SVGEGT. Germline trimming cut 2 bases from V and 0 bases from J; bases unmatched to any gene: 10. CDR3 in amino acids: CASSYPLAGQEYSYNEQFF. CDR3 bases: TGTGCCAGCAGTTACCCACTAGCGGGGCAAGAATACTCCTACAATGAGCAGTTCTTC.

Concerning this clone: One junction end disagrees with the germline gene, perhaps due to a read error. The chain links TRBV7-7 to TRBJ2-1; 15 nucleotides align to TRBD2. Germline loops: CDR1 SSHAT, CDR2 FNYEAQ (reference sequence). CDR3 length equals 18 residues. The CDR3 DNA follows: TGTGCTAGCAGCTCTGGACTAGCGGGAGGGCCGGGTAGCGGTGAGCAGTTCTTC. Translated, it gives CASSSGLAGGPGSGEQFF.

The chain recombines TRBV2 with TRBJ2-2; perhaps TRBD1 as D (6 bases). CDR3 size: 17 residues. Trimming took off 2 bases at V and 4 bases at J, with 17 bases between the two ends. Germline CDR1 is SNHLY and CDR2 is FYNNEI. CDR3 nucleotide sequence: TGTGCCAGCAGTGAATGGGGACCCAACAGGGTCACCGGGGAGCTGTTTTTT. This codes for CASSEWGPNRVTGELFF.

This clone was recorded only once. The J gene is TRBJ2-7, the V gene TRBV2, with D possibly being TRBD2 (6 bases). This CDR3 is built from 17 residues. V lost 0 bases to trimming and J lost 0 bases, with 15 bases between them. From germline, CDR1 is SNHLY and CDR2 FYNNEI. The CDR3, as DNA: TGTGCCAGCAGTGAAGCGGTCTTCGGGAGTCCCTCCTACGAGCAGTACTTC. Protein: CASSEAVFGSPSYEQYF.

The chain is built from TRBV24-1 and TRBJ2-2; 7 positions match TRBD1. There are 16 residues in the CDR3. Germline V CDR1 and CDR2: KGHDR, SFDVKD. V lost 4 bases and J lost 1; bases outside the gene matches: 5. The CDR3 coding sequence is TGTGCCACCAGTGACTCCGGGACAGAGAACACCGGGGAGCTGTTTTTT. Translation: CATSDSGTENTGELFF.

The V and J genes are TRBV10-3 and TRBJ2-7; 10 bases agree with TRBD2. V dropped 4 bases and J dropped 2; count of bases not matched to a gene: 5. Germline assignment: CDR1 ENHRY and CDR2 SYGVKD. CDR3 length: 15 amino acids. CDR3 region: CAISAGLAETYEQYF. As DNA, the CDR3 is TGTGCCATCAGTGCCGGACTAGCGGAGACCTACGAGCAGTACTTC.

The CDR3 DNA is TGTGCCAGCAGTGAGAGGGTTCAAGAGACCCAGTACTTC. It is translated as CASSERVQETQYF. The V gene is TRBV2, the J gene TRBJ2-5; D is possibly TRBD2 (5 bases). The CDR3 consists of 13 residues. The germline V and J ends were trimmed by 3 bases and 2 bases, with 7 bases remaining between them. Germline CDR1 reads SNHLY; CDR2 reads FYNNEI.

This rearrangement joins TRBV11-2 to TRBJ2-7; D is perhaps TRBD1 (5 bases). This CDR3 spans 16 amino acids. The V end was cut by 5 bases, the J end by 2 bases, with 19 bases between. CDR1 is SGHAT, CDR2 FQNNGV, per germline. CDR3 sequence: CASSPLGDSEPYEQYF. The CDR3 DNA sequence: TGTGCCAGCAGCCCCTTAGGAGACAGTGAGCCCTACGAGCAGTACTTC.

This sequence joins TRBV6-5 and TRBJ2-7; D is uncertain. The germline gives CDR1 MNHEY, CDR2 SVGAGI. The CDR3 contains 12 residues. Trimming removed 7 bases from V and 5 bases from J, with 12 bases in between. Here the CDR3 DNA reads TGTGCCAGCACCTCAGGTATCGACGAGCAGTACTTC. This sequence encodes CASTSGIDEQYF.

The chain combines TRBV19 with TRBJ1-2, with 10 bases that match TRBD1. V was pared by 5 bases and J by 5 bases, with 5 bases of the junction left unmatched. The CDR3 spans 14 residues. CDR1 is LNHDA and CDR2 is SQIVND in the germline V gene (reference sequence). The CDR3 region has the DNA TGTGCCAGTAGTGCGGGGACAGGGGCTTATGGCTACACCTTC. This encodes CASSAGTGAYGYTF.

V is TRBV28 and J is TRBJ2-5; TRBD2 matches at 9 bases. The J segment lost 2 bases and the V segment lost 3 bases, leaving 1 base of the junction unmatched. The CDR3 contains 14 residues. Germline loops: CDR1 MDHEN, CDR2 SYDVKM. The CDR3 region is CASSFAGGQETQYF. CDR3 DNA sequence: TGTGCCAGCAGTTTTGCGGGAGGGCAAGAGACCCAGTACTTC.

In this sample, this clone turned up a few times. The V call is TRBV19, the J call TRBJ2-3; 12 bases match TRBD2. CDR1 is LNHDA and CDR2 is SQIVND in the germline V gene (reference sequence). Losses at the gene ends were 10 bases for V and 3 bases for J; bases not matched to a gene: 8. CDR3 size: 15 residues. CDR3 in DNA: TGTGCCACAACCTTTGGACTAGCGGGGACAGATACGCAGTATTTT. It yields the protein CATTFGLAGTDTQYF.